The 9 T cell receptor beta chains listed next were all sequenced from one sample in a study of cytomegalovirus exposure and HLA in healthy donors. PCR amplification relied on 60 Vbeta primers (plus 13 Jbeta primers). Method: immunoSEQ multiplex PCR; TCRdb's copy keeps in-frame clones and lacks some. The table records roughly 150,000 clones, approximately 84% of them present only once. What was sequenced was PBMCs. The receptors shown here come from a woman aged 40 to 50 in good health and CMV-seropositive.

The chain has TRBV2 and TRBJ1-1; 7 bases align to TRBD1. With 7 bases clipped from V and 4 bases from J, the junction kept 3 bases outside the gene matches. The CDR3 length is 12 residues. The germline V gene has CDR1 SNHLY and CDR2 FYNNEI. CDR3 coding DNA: TGTGCCAGCAAATCAGGGGGCACTGAAGCTTTCTTT. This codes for CASKSGGTEAFF.

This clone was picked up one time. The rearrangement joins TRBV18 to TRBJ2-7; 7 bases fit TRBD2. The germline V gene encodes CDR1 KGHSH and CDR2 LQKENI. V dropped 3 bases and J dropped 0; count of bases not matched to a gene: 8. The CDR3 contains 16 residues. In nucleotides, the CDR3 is TGTGCCAGCTCACCTTGGGGGGGGGTGGCCTCCTACGAGCAGTACTTC. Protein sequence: CASSPWGGVASYEQYF.

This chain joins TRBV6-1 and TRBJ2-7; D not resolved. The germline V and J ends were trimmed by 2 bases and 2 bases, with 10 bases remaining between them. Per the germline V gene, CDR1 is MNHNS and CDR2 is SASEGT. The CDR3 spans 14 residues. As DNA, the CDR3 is TGTGCCAGCAGTGAAAACACAGTTACCTACGAGCAGTACTTC. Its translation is CASSENTVTYEQYF.

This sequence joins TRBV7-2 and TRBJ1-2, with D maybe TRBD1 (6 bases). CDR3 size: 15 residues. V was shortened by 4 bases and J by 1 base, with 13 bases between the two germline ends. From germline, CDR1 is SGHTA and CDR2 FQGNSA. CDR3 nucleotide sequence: TGTGCCAGCAGCTCTCCTAGGGGGTATAACTATGGCTACACCTTC. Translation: CASSSPRGYNYGYTF.

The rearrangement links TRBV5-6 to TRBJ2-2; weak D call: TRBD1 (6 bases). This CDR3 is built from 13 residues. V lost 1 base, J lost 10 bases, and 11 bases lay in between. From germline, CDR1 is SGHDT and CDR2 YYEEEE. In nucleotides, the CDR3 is TGTGCCAGCAGCTTGCAGGGGTCTGCGGAGCTGTTTTTT. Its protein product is CASSLQGSAELFF.

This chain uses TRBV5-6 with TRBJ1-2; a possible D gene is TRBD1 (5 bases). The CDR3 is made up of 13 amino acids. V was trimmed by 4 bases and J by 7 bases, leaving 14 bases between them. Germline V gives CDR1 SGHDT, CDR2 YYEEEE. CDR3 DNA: TGTGCCAGCAGCGCCCCCCCGGGGGGTGGCTACACCTTC. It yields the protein CASSAPPGGGYTF.

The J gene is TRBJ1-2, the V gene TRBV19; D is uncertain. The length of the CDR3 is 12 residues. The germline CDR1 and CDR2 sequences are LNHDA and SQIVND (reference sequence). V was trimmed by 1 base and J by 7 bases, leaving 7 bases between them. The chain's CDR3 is CASSIARGGYTF. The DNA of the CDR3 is TGTGCCAGTAGTATAGCCCGCGGTGGCTACACCTTC.

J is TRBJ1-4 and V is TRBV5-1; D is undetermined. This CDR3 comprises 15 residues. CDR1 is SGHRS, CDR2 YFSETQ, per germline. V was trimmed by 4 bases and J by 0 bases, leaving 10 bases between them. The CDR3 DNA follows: TGCGCCAGCAGCACGATGCAGGCAACTAATGAAAAACTGTTTTTT. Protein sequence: CASSTMQATNEKLFF.

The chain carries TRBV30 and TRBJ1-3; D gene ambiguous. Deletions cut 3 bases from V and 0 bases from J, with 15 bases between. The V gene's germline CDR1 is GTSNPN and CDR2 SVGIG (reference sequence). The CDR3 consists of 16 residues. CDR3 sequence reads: CAWSRQGDYSGNTIYF. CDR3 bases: TGTGCCTGGAGCCGTCAAGGTGACTACTCTGGAAACACCATATATTTT.